The clone carrying this T cell receptor beta chain came up once. What it binds is unknown. A much larger clone is a single base away; this may be a read error. This entry comes from a study of T cells in Graves' hyperthyroidism and ophthalmopathy. Germline CDR1 is SGHTA and CDR2 is FQGNSA. The length of the CDR3 is 12 residues. RNA transcripts gave rise to amplified TCR beta CDR3 regions. The primer set for the first-round RT-PCR of the TCR CDR3 was HTBI. From the multiplex PCR reads, TCRdb called clonotypes with MiXCR, one entry per CDR3 protein. The sample includes about 600,000 distinct CDR3 sequences, more than 13% seen only once; the top ten take 6.5% to 9%. Findings of the study overall: By a 13 V-J model, ophthalmopathy was set apart from stable hyperthyroidism. Median prediction lead before ophthalmopathy onset was around seven months with the model.

The chain combines TRBV7-2 with TRBJ2-3, with D tentatively TRBD2 (5 bases). The source is a woman between 18 and 29 years old with Graves' ophthalmopathy. Sequencing was performed on blood. CDR3 nucleotides: TGTGCCGGCAGCCCCCGAGAGGGTACGCAGTATTTT. It codes for CAGSPREGTQYF. Together with reference TRBV7-2 and TRBJ2-3, the CDR3 gives the full variable domain: GAGVSQSPSNKVTEKGKDVELRCDPISGHTALYWYRQSLGQGLEFLIYFQGNSAPDKSGLPSDRFSAERTGGSVSTLTIQRTQQEDSAVYLCAGSPREGTQYFGPGTRLTVL.